A single sample is the source of the 23 T cell receptor beta chains below, sequenced in a study of blood T cell repertoires in COVID-19. Sequenced by immunoSEQ multiplex PCR; TCRdb stores in-frame clones only, minus some. The sample has more than 100,000 clones, about 80% seen once. What was sequenced was peripheral blood. The receptors originated from a woman over 75 with acute or convalescent COVID-19.

The CDR3 is CASSQDNRGRTYGYTF. CDR3 coding DNA: TGCGCCAGCAGCCAAGATAACAGGGGGCGTACGTATGGCTACACCTTC. This chain joins TRBV4-3 and TRBJ1-2, with 9 bases matching TRBD1. Germline CDR1 is LGHNA and CDR2 is YSLEER. With 0 bases clipped from V and 5 bases from J, the junction kept 7 bases outside the gene matches. This CDR3 has 16 residues.

This clone appeared a few times. The V call is TRBV28, the J call TRBJ1-1; 8 bases are a match to TRBD1. The trim removed 4 bases at V and 4 bases at J, leaving 5 bases unmatched. In germline, CDR1 is MDHEN, CDR2 SYDVKM. The CDR3 loop spans 14 amino acids. The DNA of the CDR3 is TGTGCCAGCAGTTCCATCGACAGGGGCACTGAAGCTTTCTTT. Translation: CASSSIDRGTEAFF.

In this sample, this clone turned up once. The chain employs TRBV3-1 (or the pseudogene TRBV3-2) and TRBJ2-7, with 7 bases that match TRBD1. CDR3 length: 18 amino acids. Trimming cost V 4 bases and J 0 bases; bases outside gene matches: 15. Per the germline V gene, CDR1 is LGHDT and CDR2 is YNNKEL (reference sequence). Here the CDR3 reads CASSPRRDSLTLSYEQYF. The CDR3 nucleotides are TGTGCCAGCAGCCCGCGACGGGACAGCTTGACCCTCTCCTACGAGCAGTACTTC.

This chain joins TRBV9 and TRBJ2-5; 8 bases align to TRBD1. The ends lost 3 bases at V and 1 base at J; junction bases unmatched: 8. CDR3 size: 16 residues. The germline CDR1 and CDR2 sequences are SGDLS and YYNGEE. For the CDR3, the DNA is TGTGCCAGCAGCGCCCGGACAGGGCTAGCCCAAGAGACCCAGTACTTC. Its translation is CASSARTGLAQETQYF.

J is TRBJ2-7 and V is TRBV19; 10 bases are a match to TRBD1. Trimming removed 6 bases from V and 5 bases from J; junction bases left unmatched: 13. The germline gives CDR1 LNHDA, CDR2 SQIVND (reference sequence). CDR3 size: 16 residues. As DNA, the CDR3 is TGTGCCAGTAGCTCCCGCCCGGGACAGGGGATTAACGAGCAGTACTTC. It translates to CASSSRPGQGINEQYF.

The chain combines TRBV7-2 with TRBJ1-2, with D tentatively TRBD1 (5 bases). This CDR3 is built from 14 residues. Germline V gives CDR1 SGHTA, CDR2 FQGNSA. V gave up 0 bases and J gave up 8 bases, with 13 bases separating them. The chain's CDR3 is CASSLADKGRGYTF. In nucleotides, the CDR3 is TGTGCCAGCAGCTTAGCGGACAAGGGAAGAGGCTACACCTTC.

V gene TRBV5-1 combines with J gene TRBJ1-1; 8 bases are a match to TRBD1. The germline gives CDR1 SGHRS, CDR2 YFSETQ. Losses at the gene ends were 5 bases for V and 5 bases for J; bases not matched to a gene: 8. The CDR3 is 14 residues long. DNA for the CDR3: TGCGCCAGCAGAATCCAGGGGGCGAGGACTGAAGCTTTCTTT. Residues: CASRIQGARTEAFF. The entire variable domain, with the rest obtained from reference TRBV5-1 and TRBJ1-1, is as follows: KAGVTQTPRYLIKTRGQQVTLSCSPISGHRSVSWYQQTPGQGLQFLFEYFSETQRNKGNFPGRFSGRQFSNSRSEMNVSTLELGDSALYLCASRIQGARTEAFFGQGTRLTVV.

The chain uses TRBV19 and TRBJ2-2, with 10 bases fitting TRBD2. Trimming cost V 1 base and J 4 bases; bases outside gene matches: 6. CDR1 LNHDA and CDR2 SQIVND come from the germline V gene (reference sequence). This CDR3 has 17 residues. In nucleotides, the CDR3 is TGTGCCAGTAGTATAGGACCTAGCGGGGGACCCACCGGGGAGCTGTTTTTT. Amino acid sequence: CASSIGPSGGPTGELFF.

The chain links TRBV5-1 to TRBJ2-1; D ambiguous. The CDR3 runs 16 residues. Looked up from germline, CDR1 is SGHRS and CDR2 is YFSETQ. V lost 1 base, J lost 1 base, and 12 bases lay in between. This CDR3 is CASSLSRASSYNEQFF. The CDR3 nucleotides read TGCGCCAGCAGCTTGAGTCGTGCTAGTTCCTACAATGAGCAGTTCTTC.

V usage is TRBV7-9 and J usage is TRBJ2-1; possibly TRBD2 for D (6 bases). CDR3 size: 16 residues. The V end lost 1 base, the J end lost 8 bases, and 18 bases lay between the germline ends. Germline values: CDR1 SEHNR, CDR2 FQNEAQ (reference sequence). In DNA, the CDR3 is TGTGCCAGCAGCTTAGGGGCGGGAAACCCAGCACATGAGCAGTTCTTC. Its translation is CASSLGAGNPAHEQFF.

This clone was seen only once. The V call is TRBV2, the J call TRBJ1-2; D is unclear. V dropped 5 bases and J dropped 3 bases, with 19 bases sitting between them. Germline V gene sequence: CDR1 SNHLY, CDR2 FYNNEI. The CDR3 has 16 amino acids. The CDR3 DNA sequence: TGTGCCAGCAGTCGCGGGAAGACCCAAGACCACTATGGCTACACCTTC. The encoded protein is CASSRGKTQDHYGYTF.

This clone was seen a handful of times. V is TRBV5-6 and J is TRBJ1-3; weak D call: TRBD1 (5 bases). V was shortened by 2 bases and J by 1 base, with 10 bases between the two germline ends. In germline, CDR1 is SGHDT, CDR2 YYEEEE. CDR3 length: 15 amino acids. The CDR3 nucleotides are TGTGCCAGCAGCTTTGCAGGGACTTCTGGAAACACCATATATTTT. This codes for CASSFAGTSGNTIYF. Variable domain in full (rest from reference TRBV5-6 and TRBJ1-3): DAGVTQSPTHLIKTRGQQVTLRCSPKSGHDTVSWYQQALGQGPQFIFQYYEEEERQRGNFPDRFSGHQFPNYSSELNVNALLLGDSALYLCASSFAGTSGNTIYFGEGSWLTVV.

The genes are TRBV15 and TRBJ2-6, with TRBD1 matching over 7 bases. The CDR3 spans 17 residues. Germline-derived CDR1 and CDR2 are LNHNV and YYDKDF (reference sequence). V lost 4 bases and J lost 0; bases outside the gene matches: 6. The CDR3 DNA is TGTGCCACCAGCATGGGACAGTTTTTCTCTGGGGCCAACGTCCTGACTTTC. The encoded protein is CATSMGQFFSGANVLTF. Complete variable domain (other parts from reference TRBV15 and TRBJ2-6): DAMVIQNPRYQVTQFGKPVTLSCSQTLNHNVMYWYQQKSSQAPKLLFHYYDKDFNNEADTPDNFQSRRPNTSFCFLDIRSPGLGDTAMYLCATSMGQFFSGANVLTFGAGSRLTVL.

J is TRBJ2-3 and V is TRBV5-1; 11 bases agree with TRBD2. Germline V CDR1 and CDR2: SGHRS, YFSETQ. J lost 1 base, V lost 4 bases, and 2 bases had no gene match. CDR3 size: 15 residues. CDR3 sequence (DNA): TGCGCCAGCAGCCTGGGACTAGCGGGCACAGATACGCAGTATTTT. As protein: CASSLGLAGTDTQYF.

The rearrangement uses TRBV19 and TRBJ2-5; 7 bases are shared with TRBD2. Trimming at V came to 1 base and at J to 2 bases, leaving 4 bases not matched to a gene. CDR1 and CDR2 (germline): LNHDA, SQIVND (reference sequence). This CDR3 contains 15 residues. The CDR3: CASSIGSGGQETQYF. In DNA form, the CDR3 reads TGTGCCAGTAGTATAGGGTCGGGGGGACAAGAGACCCAGTACTTC.

The chain joins TRBV2 to TRBJ1-1; D perhaps matches TRBD1 (6 bases). V dropped 7 bases and J dropped 6 bases, with 18 bases sitting between them. CDR1 and CDR2 (germline): SNHLY, FYNNEI. CDR3 length equals 14 residues. The CDR3 region has the DNA TGTGCCAGCAACGACGGGGTCAGGGGCCCTGAAGCTTTCTTT. Protein sequence: CASNDGVRGPEAFF. Full variable domain (outside the CDR3, taken from reference TRBV2 and TRBJ1-1): EPEVTQTPSHQVTQMGQEVILRCVPISNHLYFYWYRQILGQKVEFLVSFYNNEISEKSEIFDDQFSVERPDGSNFTLKIRSTKLEDSAMYFCASNDGVRGPEAFFGQGTRLTVV.

The V and J genes are TRBV7-2 and TRBJ1-6; the D gene is possibly TRBD1 (5 bases). The ends were cut back, 3 bases at V and 8 bases at J, with 14 bases in the middle. The CDR3 runs to 15 residues. Germline CDR1 is SGHTA and CDR2 is FQGNSA. CDR3 in DNA: TGTGCCAGCAGCTTGAGAACCAGGGCTCATTCACCCCTCCACTTT. It encodes CASSLRTRAHSPLHF.

This clone has just a few counts. The V gene is TRBV18, the J gene TRBJ2-7; TRBD1 aligns across 7 bases. CDR1 is KGHSH and CDR2 is LQKENI in the germline V gene. CDR3 length equals 13 residues. V was clipped by 3 bases and J by 6 bases; unmatched bases: 5. Here the CDR3 reads CASSPGQLGEQYF. DNA for the CDR3: TGTGCCAGCTCACCGGGACAGCTTGGCGAGCAGTACTTC. Based on the CDR3 plus reference TRBV18 and TRBJ2-7, the full variable domain is NAGVMQNPRHLVRRRGQEARLRCSPMKGHSHVYWYRQLPEEGLKFMVYLQKENIIDESGMPKERFSAEFPKEGPSILRIQQVVRGDSAAYFCASSPGQLGEQYFGPGTRLTVT.

The V and J genes are TRBV9 and TRBJ2-7; 7 bases are a match to TRBD1. Germline V lookup: CDR1 SGDLS, CDR2 YYNGEE. V trimming: 2 bases; J trimming: 2 bases; junction bases outside the gene matches: 4. There are 14 residues in the CDR3. The CDR3 reads CASSVQGVPYEQYF. The CDR3 DNA reads TGTGCCAGCAGCGTTCAGGGGGTCCCCTACGAGCAGTACTTC.

This chain joins TRBV28 and TRBJ1-6, with D possibly being TRBD1 (5 bases). V shed 2 bases and J shed 9 bases, with 17 bases lying between them. This CDR3 is 16 amino acids long. Germline CDR1 is MDHEN and CDR2 is SYDVKM. The CDR3: CASSLVPGGRGSPLHF. As DNA, the CDR3 is TGTGCCAGCAGTTTAGTGCCGGGAGGGAGGGGTTCACCCCTCCACTTT.

This chain joins TRBV6-5 and TRBJ2-7, with D possibly TRBD2 on 5 matching bases. Per the germline V gene, CDR1 is MNHEY and CDR2 is SVGAGI. The ends were cut back, 5 bases at V and 9 bases at J, with 17 bases in the middle. The CDR3 spans 13 residues. The CDR3 sequence: CASSPDLGAGQYF. The DNA for the CDR3 is TGTGCCAGCAGTCCGGACTTGGGAGCCGGGCAGTACTTC.

The chain has TRBV7-2 and TRBJ2-3, with D possibly matching TRBD1 (5 bases). V was trimmed by 1 base and J by 6 bases, leaving 8 bases between them. The CDR3 has 13 amino acids. Germline CDR1 is SGHTA and CDR2 is FQGNSA. CDR3 loop: CASSLEYRDTQYF. The CDR3 DNA reads as TGTGCCAGCAGCTTAGAGTACAGGGATACGCAGTATTTT.

Written as DNA, the CDR3 is TGTGCCTCCAAACAGGAAACGCCTACCGAGCAGTACTTC. Translation gives CASKQETPTEQYF. The chain uses TRBV10-3 and TRBJ2-7, with a tentative D call TRBD1 (5 bases). The CDR3 contains 13 residues. In germline, CDR1 is ENHRY, CDR2 SYGVKD. Trimming left V 11 bases short and J 6 bases short, with 20 bases between.